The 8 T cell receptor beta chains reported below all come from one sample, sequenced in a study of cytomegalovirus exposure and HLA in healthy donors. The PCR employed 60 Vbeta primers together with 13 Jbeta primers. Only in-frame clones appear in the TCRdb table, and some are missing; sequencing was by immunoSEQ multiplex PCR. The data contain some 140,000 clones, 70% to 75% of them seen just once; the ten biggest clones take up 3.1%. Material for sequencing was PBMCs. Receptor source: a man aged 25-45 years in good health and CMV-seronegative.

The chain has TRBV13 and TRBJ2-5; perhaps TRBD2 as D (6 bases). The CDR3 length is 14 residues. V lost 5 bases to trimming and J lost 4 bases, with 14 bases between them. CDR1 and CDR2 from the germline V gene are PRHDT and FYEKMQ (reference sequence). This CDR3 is CASSATAEGETQYF. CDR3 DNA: TGTGCCAGCAGCGCAACTGCGGAGGGAGAGACCCAGTACTTC.

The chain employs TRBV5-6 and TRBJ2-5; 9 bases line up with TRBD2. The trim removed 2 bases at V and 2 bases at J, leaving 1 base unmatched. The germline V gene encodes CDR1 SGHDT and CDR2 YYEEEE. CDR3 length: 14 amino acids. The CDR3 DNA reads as TGTGCCAGCAGCTTCGCGGGAGGGCAAGAGACCCAGTACTTC. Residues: CASSFAGGQETQYF.

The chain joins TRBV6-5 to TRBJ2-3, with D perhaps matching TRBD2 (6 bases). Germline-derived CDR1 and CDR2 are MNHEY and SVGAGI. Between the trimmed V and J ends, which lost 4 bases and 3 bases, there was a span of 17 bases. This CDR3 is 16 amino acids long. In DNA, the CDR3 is TGTGCCAGCAGTTTCCAGGGCGACCGGGGGACAGATACGCAGTATTTT. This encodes CASSFQGDRGTDTQYF.

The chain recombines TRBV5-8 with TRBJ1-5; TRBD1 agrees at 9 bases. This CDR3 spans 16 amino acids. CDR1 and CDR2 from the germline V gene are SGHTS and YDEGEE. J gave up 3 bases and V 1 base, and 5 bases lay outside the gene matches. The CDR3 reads CASSLSGQGINQPQHF. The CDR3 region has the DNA TGTGCCAGCAGCTTGTCCGGACAGGGGATCAATCAGCCCCAGCATTTT.

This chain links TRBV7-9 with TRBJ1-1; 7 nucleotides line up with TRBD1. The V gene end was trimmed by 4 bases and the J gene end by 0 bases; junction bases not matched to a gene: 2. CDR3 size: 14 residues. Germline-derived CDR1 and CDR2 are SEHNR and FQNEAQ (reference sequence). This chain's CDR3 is CASSSGQLNTEAFF. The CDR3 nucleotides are TGTGCCAGCAGCTCGGGACAGTTGAACACTGAAGCTTTCTTT.

CDR3 sequence (DNA): TGTGCCAGCAGTTTTGAGCCGTCAGGTACCGGGGAGCTGTTTTTT. This sequence encodes CASSFEPSGTGELFF. This chain links TRBV27 with TRBJ2-2; D gene uncertain. The CDR3 totals 15 residues. The germline V gene encodes CDR1 MNHEY and CDR2 SMNVEV (reference sequence). Between the trimmed V and J ends, which lost 3 bases and 5 bases, there was a span of 13 bases.

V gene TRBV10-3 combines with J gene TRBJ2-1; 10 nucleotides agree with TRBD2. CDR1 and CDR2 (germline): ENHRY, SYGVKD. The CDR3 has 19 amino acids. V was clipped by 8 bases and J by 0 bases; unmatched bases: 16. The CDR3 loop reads CAIEEGRLAGSSSYNEQFF. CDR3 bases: TGTGCCATCGAGGAGGGGAGACTAGCGGGTTCAAGCTCCTACAATGAGCAGTTCTTC.

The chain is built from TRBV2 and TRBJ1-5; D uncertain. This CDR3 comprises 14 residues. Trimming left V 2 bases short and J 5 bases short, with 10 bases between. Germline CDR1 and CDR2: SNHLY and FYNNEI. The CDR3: CASSEREIHQPQHF. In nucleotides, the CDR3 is TGTGCCAGCAGTGAACGGGAAATTCATCAGCCCCAGCATTTT.